This TCR beta chain is drawn from a study of shared clonotypes between healthy human individuals. The wider study: The plates for each donor numbered three CD4 naive, three CD4 memory, two CD8 naive and one CD8 memory.

TCRdb keeps only in-frame clones here, not all; method: immunoSEQ multiplex PCR. The sample carries about 1.5 million clones, approximately 98% recorded once. The CDR3 is 13 amino acids. Between the trimmed V and J ends, which lost 6 bases and 3 bases, there was a span of 12 bases. Germline V lookup: CDR1 MDHEN, CDR2 SYDVKM. A word on this clone: The antigen is not known.

The split of CD4+ cells yielded CD45RA+ naive and CD45RA-negative memory subsets. Study observations and caveats: Richness estimates generally favored naive over memory subsets. Among donors, the sharing of clonotypes was expected to be influenced by sequencing depth.

The source material was naive CD4+ T cells sorted from blood. Subset indicated: CD45RA+ positively selected. The clonotype comes from a young man in good health. This rearrangement joins TRBV28 to TRBJ2-7; D is ambiguous. The CDR3 coding sequence is TGTGCCAGCAGGCTGGGTCTTATCTACGAGCAGTACTTC. It encodes CASRLGLIYEQYF.